These T cell receptor beta chains were read from a single sample in a study of blood T cell repertoires in COVID-19. Profiling relied on immunoSEQ multiplex PCR, and the TCRdb table lists in-frame clones only, not all of them. The sample includes about 220,000 clones, almost 90% of them seen just once. Sample: PBMCs or T cells enriched from blood (not recorded which). Receptor source: a woman aged 45 to 65 with acute COVID-19. The CDR3 runs from the conserved cysteine through the conserved F or W. D genes are given only for firm matches. A clone size is listed for some rows: how often the clone was seen (once, few, many), or a class if it is expanded.

V gene	D gene	J gene	clone size	CDR3 length	CDR3 protein	CDR3 DNA
TRBV5-1	-	TRBJ1-2	once	16	CASRTLEGEGDYGYTF	TGCGCCAGCCGAACTCTAGAGGGAGAGGGAGACTATGGCTACACCTTC
TRBV7-8	-	TRBJ1-1	-	15	CASSLGAGVNTEAFF	TGTGCCAGCAGCTTAGGGGCGGGGGTGAACACTGAAGCTTTCTTT
TRBV24-1	-	TRBJ2-7	-	13	CATSDLVSYEQYF	TGTGCCACCAGTGATTTAGTCAGCTACGAGCAGTACTTC
TRBV5-1	TRBD2	TRBJ2-1	-	15	CASSDRAGGPGEQFF	TGCGCCAGCAGCGATCGCGCGGGAGGGCCCGGTGAGCAGTTCTTC
TRBV5-8	-	TRBJ2-1	-	13	CASSFTEGGGEFF	TGTGCCAGCAGCTTCACCGAAGGGGGGGGCGAGTTCTTC
TRBV5-1	-	TRBJ2-2	-	15	CASSLADRSTGELFF	TGCGCCAGCAGCTTGGCAGACAGGTCCACCGGGGAGCTGTTTTTT
TRBV9	-	TRBJ2-2	-	14	CASRPRAATGELFF	TGTGCCAGCAGGCCCCGAGCGGCCACCGGGGAGCTGTTTTTT
TRBV3-1/TRBV3-2	TRBD1	TRBJ1-5	-	15	CASSQGAGTDQPQHF	TGTGCCAGCAGCCAAGGGGCTGGGACAGATCAGCCCCAGCATTTT
TRBV6-5	-	TRBJ2-5	-	14	CASSPARFMKTQYF	TGTGCCAGCAGCCCCGCCAGATTTATGAAGACCCAGTACTTC
TRBV6-2/TRBV6-3	-	TRBJ2-1	-	13	CASSYWSDNEQFF	TGTGCCAGCAGTTACTGGAGTGATAATGAGCAGTTCTTC
TRBV11-2	TRBD1	TRBJ2-7	-	13	CASSSDRAHEQYF	TGTGCCAGCAGCTCGGACAGGGCCCACGAGCAGTACTTC
TRBV6-5	-	TRBJ1-1	-	13	CASTRGGVTEAFF	TGTGCCAGCACCCGTGGGGGGGTTACTGAAGCTTTCTTT
TRBV9	-	TRBJ2-3	-	12	CASSQATDTQYF	TGTGCCAGCAGTCAGGCTACAGATACGCAGTATTTT
TRBV19	TRBD1	TRBJ2-2	-	16	CAISDRGGLNTGELFF	TGTGCCATTTCGGACAGGGGAGGACTGAACACCGGGGAGCTGTTTTTT
TRBV28	TRBD1	TRBJ1-2	-	15	CASSWVREGAYGYTF	TGTGCCAGCAGTTGGGTACGTGAGGGGGCTTATGGCTACACCTTC
TRBV27	TRBD1	TRBJ1-6	-	16	CASSITRQGNNSPLHF	TGTGCCAGCAGTATAACGCGACAGGGGAATAATTCACCCCTCCACTTT
TRBV4-2	TRBD1	TRBJ2-4	once	17	CASSLTSDRLAKNIQYF	TGTGCCAGCAGCCTAACCTCGGACAGGCTGGCCAAAAACATTCAGTACTTC
TRBV21-1	-	TRBJ2-7	-	14	CASTLQGPSYEQYF	TGTGCCAGCACCCTACAGGGACCGTCCTACGAGCAGTACTTC
TRBV28	TRBD1	TRBJ1-3	-	14	CASSTGGSGNTIYF	TGTGCCAGCAGTACAGGGGGCTCAGGAAACACCATATATTTT
TRBV5-1	TRBD2	TRBJ2-3	-	15	CASSLALAATDTQYF	TGCGCCAGCAGCTTGGCCCTAGCGGCCACAGATACGCAGTATTTT
TRBV19	TRBD1	TRBJ1-1	-	16	CASSVQGQGGDTEAFF	TGTGCCAGTAGTGTCCAGGGACAGGGGGGGGACACTGAAGCTTTCTTT
TRBV7-9	-	TRBJ1-3	-	16	CASSLATRGYGNTIYF	TGTGCCAGCAGCTTAGCTACCAGGGGTTATGGAAACACCATATATTTT
TRBV30	-	TRBJ1-5	-	13	CAWARRPEQPQHF	TGTGCCTGGGCCCGGAGGCCCGAACAGCCCCAGCATTTT
TRBV28	TRBD1	TRBJ1-2	-	12	CASAGQGYGYTF	TGTGCCAGCGCTGGACAGGGGTATGGCTACACCTTC
TRBV14	TRBD1	TRBJ1-2	once	16	CASSPYPGTATYGYTF	TGTGCCAGCAGCCCGTATCCCGGGACAGCGACCTATGGCTACACCTTC
TRBV19	TRBD2	TRBJ2-7	-	14	CASSEGLALYEQYF	TGTGCCAGTAGCGAGGGACTAGCCCTCTACGAGCAGTACTTC
TRBV7-9	TRBD2	TRBJ2-4	-	15	CASSAPPAGGNIQYF	TGTGCCAGCAGCGCCCCCCCCGCGGGAGGAAACATTCAGTACTTC
TRBV30	TRBD1	TRBJ1-1	-	15	CAWSVRGQGATEAFF	TGTGCCTGGAGTGTACGGGGACAGGGGGCTACTGAAGCTTTCTTT
TRBV27	-	TRBJ1-6	-	15	CASSPSGVRNSPLHF	TGTGCCAGCAGTCCCTCCGGGGTTCGAAATTCACCCCTCCACTTT
TRBV9	-	TRBJ1-2	-	14	CASSVLPVNYGYTF	TGTGCCAGCAGCGTCCTCCCGGTTAACTATGGCTACACCTTC
TRBV19	-	TRBJ1-6	few	10	CAIDNSPLHF	TGTGCCATCGATAATTCACCCCTCCACTTT
TRBV27	-	TRBJ1-6	-	15	CASSFGSGPGSSLHF	TGTGCCAGCAGTTTTGGTTCAGGGCCCGGGAGCTCCCTCCACTTT
TRBV30	-	TRBJ1-4	-	13	CAWTSQGREKLFF	TGTGCCTGGACCTCACAGGGTCGGGAAAAACTGTTTTTT
TRBV7-2	TRBD2	TRBJ2-7	once	15	CASSLASGRIYEQYF	TGTGCCAGCAGCTTAGCTAGCGGGAGAATCTACGAGCAGTACTTC
TRBV6-1	-	TRBJ1-1	-	13	CASSEYRGTEAFF	TGTGCCAGCAGTGAATATCGGGGTACTGAAGCTTTCTTT
TRBV19	-	TRBJ1-4	-	14	CASSIVAYNEKLFF	TGTGCCAGTAGTATAGTCGCCTACAATGAAAAACTGTTTTTT
TRBV5-1	-	TRBJ1-4	-	14	CASSSGTMWKKLFF	TGCGCCAGCAGCTCCGGGACAATGTGGAAAAAACTGTTTTTT
TRBV30	TRBD1	TRBJ1-6	-	15	CAWSVRDRGFSPLHF	TGTGCCTGGAGTGTCCGGGACAGGGGGTTCTCACCCCTCCACTTT
TRBV5-1	-	TRBJ1-5	-	13	CASSRAGNQPQHF	TGCGCCAGCTCCCGGGCAGGGAATCAGCCCCAGCATTTT
TRBV29-1	-	TRBJ1-4	-	11	CSVRDNEKLFF	TGCAGCGTGAGAGATAATGAAAAACTGTTTTTT
TRBV6-2/TRBV6-3	TRBD1	TRBJ1-2	-	16	CASSYSTDRGKGGYTF	TGTGCCAGCAGTTACTCGACGGACAGGGGAAAAGGCGGCTACACCTTC
TRBV10-3	TRBD1	TRBJ1-5	-	19	CAISETQTGDHISNQPQHF	TGTGCCATCAGTGAGACCCAAACAGGGGACCATATTAGCAATCAGCCCCAGCATTTT
TRBV4-3	-	TRBJ2-7	-	14	CASSQGVTSDEQYF	TGCGCCAGCAGCCAAGGTGTGACTAGTGACGAGCAGTACTTC
TRBV27	TRBD1	TRBJ1-6	-	21	CARRGRRRDRGERPHNSPLHF	TGTGCCAGAAGAGGGAGACGACGAGACAGGGGCGAACGCCCCCATAATTCACCCCTCCACTTT
TRBV6-5	-	TRBJ2-7	-	14	CASSYSLAGNEQYF	TGTGCCAGCAGTTACTCCCTTGCAGGGAACGAGCAGTACTTC
TRBV11-2	-	TRBJ1-5	once	13	CASSLVVDQPQHF	TGTGCCAGCAGCTTAGTTGTAGATCAGCCCCAGCATTTT
TRBV6-5	-	TRBJ1-6	few	15	CASSYEAGANSPLHF	TGTGCCAGCAGTTACGAGGCAGGGGCTAATTCACCCCTCCACTTT
TRBV29-1	-	TRBJ1-1	-	13	CSVEGSLNTEAFF	TGCAGCGTTGAAGGTAGTCTGAACACTGAAGCTTTCTTT
TRBV18	TRBD2	TRBJ2-5	-	15	CASSPIGGTTETQYF	TGTGCCAGCTCACCAATCGGCGGGACTACAGAGACCCAGTACTTC
TRBV30	-	TRBJ2-2	-	14	CAWRVDTNTGELFF	TGTGCCTGGAGGGTGGACACTAACACCGGGGAGCTGTTTTTT
TRBV6-2/TRBV6-3	-	TRBJ2-7	-	13	CASSYEDDYEQYF	TGTGCCAGCAGTTATGAGGATGACTACGAGCAGTACTTC
TRBV29-1	TRBD2	TRBJ2-1	-	14	CSVEAGDLNNEQFF	TGCAGCGTTGAGGCGGGGGACTTAAACAATGAGCAGTTCTTC
TRBV27	TRBD2	TRBJ2-7	-	15	CASSFELAGPREQYF	TGTGCCAGCAGTTTCGAACTAGCGGGACCGCGAGAGCAGTACTTC
TRBV28	-	TRBJ2-1	-	15	CASSVWPRGTSEQFF	TGTGCCAGCAGTGTCTGGCCTAGGGGTACCTCTGAGCAGTTCTTC